This entry describes one TCR beta chain. The target antigen is unknown. This sample is drawn from a study of blood T cells in healthy people across ages. The CDR3 is made up of 14 amino acids. Germline V gene data show CDR1 as GTSNPN and CDR2 as SVGIG (reference sequence). V lost 0 bases and J 6 bases, leaving 15 bases between the germline ends. General observations from the study: The unknown donor CMV status may have confounded expanded clonotype changes.

A second PCR, run for about 7 to 11 cycles, used a sample-barcoded 5' primer plus a J-beta primer mix. Using its own MiXCR run on the 5' RACE reads, TCRdb lists one record per CDR3 protein. Of about 830,000 distinct CDR3 sequences listed, over 45% are singletons. The chain carries TRBV30 and TRBJ2-7; D gene ambiguous. This TCR was recovered from a man aged 30 to 45 in good health. Input material: blood. In nucleotides, the CDR3 is TGTGCCTGGAGTGTAGATATAGTTCGTCGCGAGCAGTACTTC. Amino acid sequence: CAWSVDIVRREQYF.